This TCR beta chain was sequenced in a study of regulatory T cells in long-lasting Graves disease. With regard to this clonotype: A much larger clone differs from this one at a single base, so this may be a read error.

To make TCR beta libraries, researchers used iRepertoire HTBI primers and Arm-PCR of CDR3 regions. TCRdb re-called the multiplex PCR reads with MiXCR, one entry per CDR3 protein. The profile shows around 500,000 distinct CDR3 sequences, roughly 14% of them singletons. Indicated time point: newly diagnosed GD, antithyroid drugs for less than 3 months. Scientists built the TCR library using RNA that was extracted from PBMCs. The germline V and J ends were trimmed by 3 bases and 4 bases, with 17 bases remaining between them. Per germline, CDR1 DFQATT and CDR2 SNEGSKA (reference sequence). The CDR3 consists of 15 residues. These sequences were also reported in another study, on T cells in Graves' hyperthyroidism and ophthalmopathy.

This chain connects TRBV20-1 to TRBJ2-3; D might be TRBD1 or TRBD2, each matching 5 bases. The specimen comprised peripheral blood mononuclear cells (PBMCs), sampled at new diagnosis, from a patient treated with antithyroid drugs. The sequence was collected from a man aged 25-45 years with Graves disease. CDR3 nucleotides: TGCAGTGCTAGGGCAGGGAGAGGTAGCGCAGATACGCAGTATTTT. Translating it yields CSARAGRGSADTQYF.